This T cell receptor (beta chain) was identified in a study of radiation and T cells in renal cell carcinoma. This CDR3 is built from 16 residues. The ends were cut back, 4 bases at V and 4 bases at J, with 18 bases in the middle. Germline CDR1 is SGHDN and CDR2 is FVKESK. Time point described: blood 4 weeks post-SBRT, at nephrectomy. Treatment defined: 15 Gy SBRT to primary tumor, nephrectomy 4 weeks later. After SBRT, blood was collected at 2 and 4 weeks, plus baseline. The assay was immunoSEQ multiplex PCR, and TCRdb's table has in-frame clones only and misses some. The sample records about 170,000 clones, 88% being singletons.

This sequence was found in a woman aged 50 to 65 with renal cell carcinoma. The chain has TRBV14 and TRBJ2-3; either TRBD1 or TRBD2 may supply D (5 bases each). This sample comprised blood, obtained from a patient whose treatment included radiotherapy and nephrectomy. The DNA of the CDR3 is TGTGCCAGCAGCCCCGCCTCCCGGGGCCGCGCAGATACGCAGTATTTT. This gives the protein CASSPASRGRADTQYF.